These 25 T cell receptor beta chains originate from one sample sequenced in a study of blood T cell repertoires in COVID-19 (dated by TCRdb to 2020 to 2022). Libraries came from the immunoSEQ multiplex PCR assay. Sourced from immuneACCESS, this table was stored by TCRdb with only in-frame sequences that have V and J called. A share of the clones is absent; for the studies checked, an unresolved V gene accounts for under half, and the remainder has no known explanation. This sample lists under 250,000 clones; more than 75% were detected once. Under 3.5% of the sample goes to the ten largest clones. The sequencing input was peripheral blood. All receptors come from a man in his fifties or sixties who had recovered from COVID-19.

This chain connects TRBV19 to TRBJ1-1, with 7 bases matching TRBD1. The CDR3 has 11 residues. Germline V lookup: CDR1 LNHDA, CDR2 SQIVND (reference sequence). The trim removed 7 bases at V and 11 bases at J, leaving 7 bases unmatched. CDR3 sequence: CASTIGQAAFF. CDR3 nucleotide sequence: TGTGCCAGTACAATAGGACAGGCGGCTTTCTTT.

V is TRBV3-1 (or the pseudogene TRBV3-2) and J is TRBJ2-6, with a weak D call TRBD1 (6 bases). The germline V gene encodes CDR1 LGHDT and CDR2 YNNKEL (reference sequence). The germline V and J ends were trimmed by 4 bases and 0 bases, with 10 bases remaining between them. The CDR3 runs to 16 residues. The DNA of the CDR3 is TGTGCCAGCAGCCGGGACAAGAGCTCTGGGGCCAACGTCCTGACTTTC. This codes for CASSRDKSSGANVLTF.

The V call is TRBV7-8, the J call TRBJ1-5; no definite D call. V was shortened by 3 bases and J by 7 bases, with 19 bases between the two germline ends. Germline V gene sequence: CDR1 SGHVS, CDR2 FQNEAQ. This CDR3 has 16 residues. The chain's CDR3 is CASSFAAGGIGQPQHF. The CDR3 DNA sequence: TGTGCCAGCAGCTTCGCCGCTGGCGGGATCGGACAGCCCCAGCATTTT.

The chain employs TRBV29-1 and TRBJ2-1; TRBD2 aligns across 7 bases. Trimming took 8 bases from V and 10 from J; bases not matched to a gene: 8. The CDR3 covers 11 residues. The germline V gene has CDR1 SQVTM and CDR2 ANQGSEA. CDR3 sequence reads: CSLGGPGEQFF. In DNA, the CDR3 is TGCAGCCTGGGAGGGCCAGGAGAGCAGTTCTTC.

The V and J genes are TRBV15 and TRBJ2-7, with D tentatively TRBD2 (5 bases). V lost 0 bases and J lost 1, with 10 bases in between. The CDR3 runs to 15 residues. CDR1 and CDR2 (germline): LNHNV, YYDKDF (reference sequence). In nucleotides, the CDR3 is TGTGCCACCAGCAGAGATCAATCGGGATCCTACGAGCAGTACTTC. As protein: CATSRDQSGSYEQYF.

This chain joins TRBV11-2 and TRBJ2-7, with a weak D call TRBD2 (5 bases). Germline CDR1 and CDR2: SGHAT and FQNNGV. CDR3 size: 13 residues. V was clipped by 1 base and J by 4 bases, with 8 bases between them. The CDR3 loop is CASSLAPGYEQYF. The CDR3 coding sequence is TGTGCCAGCAGCTTAGCCCCGGGGTACGAGCAGTACTTC.

The chain uses TRBV19 and TRBJ1-2; 10 positions agree with TRBD1. With 5 bases clipped from V and 8 bases from J, the junction kept 11 bases outside the gene matches. The CDR3 covers 15 residues. Germline V gene sequence: CDR1 LNHDA, CDR2 SQIVND (reference sequence). The CDR3 reads CASSLQDRGLYGYTF. In DNA, the CDR3 is TGTGCCAGTAGTCTACAAGACAGGGGGCTATACGGCTACACCTTC.

This chain links TRBV6-5 with TRBJ1-4, with a possible D match to TRBD1 (6 bases). Between the trimmed V and J ends, which lost 2 bases and 6 bases, there was a span of 10 bases. The CDR3 is 14 residues long. Germline V lookup: CDR1 MNHEY, CDR2 SVGAGI. The CDR3 here is CASSYEGVYEKLFF. The CDR3 nucleotides are TGTGCCAGCAGTTACGAGGGGGTGTATGAAAAACTGTTTTTT.

The V and J genes are TRBV7-9 and TRBJ2-1; no clear D gene. The V end was cut by 5 bases, the J end by 7 bases, with 24 bases between. The CDR3 runs 17 residues. CDR1 and CDR2 from the germline V gene are SEHNR and FQNEAQ (reference sequence). The CDR3 sequence is CASSPRLETTLTNEQFF. The CDR3 DNA is TGTGCCAGCAGCCCACGCCTTGAGACAACGCTGACGAATGAGCAGTTCTTC.

The chain is built from TRBV28 and TRBJ1-4; D remains ambiguous. The length of the CDR3 is 15 residues. The germline V gene encodes CDR1 MDHEN and CDR2 SYDVKM. The V gene lost 6 bases and the J gene lost 5 bases, with 16 bases spanning the gap. The CDR3, as DNA: TGTGCCAGCAGGAACTCGCGAGTCAAAAATGAAAAACTGTTTTTT. Its protein product is CASRNSRVKNEKLFF.

The gene calls are TRBV2 and TRBJ2-7; 7 bases fit TRBD2. CDR3 length equals 16 residues. Germline CDR1 SNHLY, CDR2 FYNNEI. After removal of 7 bases from V and 3 bases from J, the junction contained 15 bases not matched to a gene. The DNA of the CDR3 is TGTGCCAGCACCGGCGCCGAGGGAGGGGAGTTCTACGAGCAGTACTTC. It codes for CASTGAEGGEFYEQYF.

The chain carries TRBV6-5 and TRBJ1-6; no firm D call. The V gene's germline CDR1 is MNHEY and CDR2 SVGAGI. The CDR3 consists of 14 residues. The germline V and J ends were trimmed by 8 bases and 5 bases, with 13 bases remaining between them. CDR3 DNA sequence: TGTGCCAGCCAGGCCCGAATACATAATTCACCCCTCCACTTT. As protein: CASQARIHNSPLHF.

The V gene is TRBV3-1 (or the pseudogene TRBV3-2), the J gene TRBJ2-5; 8 bases are shared with TRBD2. From germline, CDR1 is LGHDT and CDR2 YNNKEL (reference sequence). V was clipped by 8 bases and J by 5 bases; unmatched bases: 7. The CDR3 is made up of 13 amino acids. The CDR3 protein is CASGAGVFETQYF. CDR3 DNA sequence: TGTGCCAGCGGAGCGGGAGTCTTTGAGACCCAGTACTTC.

The chain uses TRBV5-1 and TRBJ2-6, with unresolved D. The germline V gene encodes CDR1 SGHRS and CDR2 YFSETQ. V gave up 2 bases and J gave up 0 bases, with 9 bases separating them. CDR3 length: 16 amino acids. CDR3 coding DNA: TGCGCCAGCAGCTTCCCCAAATTCTCTGGGGCCAACGTCCTGACTTTC. Translation gives CASSFPKFSGANVLTF.

This clone has more than one count but fewer than ten. The J gene is TRBJ2-7, the V gene TRBV7-9, with 8 bases fitting TRBD2. Germline lookup yields CDR1 SEHNR and CDR2 FQNEAQ (reference sequence). V was pared by 3 bases and J by 4 bases, with 8 bases of the junction left unmatched. The CDR3 runs 15 residues. The CDR3 region is CASSFGAGVTYEQYF. CDR3 DNA: TGTGCCAGCAGCTTCGGAGCGGGAGTTACATACGAGCAGTACTTC.

This clone was found once. V gene TRBV6-5 combines with J gene TRBJ1-1; TRBD1 is a possible D gene (6 bases). Germline values: CDR1 MNHEY, CDR2 SVGAGI. The CDR3 runs 15 residues. Trimming took off 6 bases at V and 0 bases at J, with 14 bases between the two ends. The CDR3 sequence is CASRGSTGMNTEAFF. The CDR3 DNA sequence: TGTGCCAGCAGGGGGTCTACAGGGATGAACACTGAAGCTTTCTTT.

This sequence joins TRBV7-2 and TRBJ2-7, with unresolved D. The germline V and J ends were trimmed by 2 bases and 3 bases, with 14 bases remaining between them. There are 15 residues in the CDR3. The V gene's germline CDR1 is SGHTA and CDR2 FQGNSA. In DNA, the CDR3 is TGTGCCAGCAGCTTACGAGCTGGAGCCAACTACGAGCAGTACTTC. Amino acid sequence: CASSLRAGANYEQYF.

V usage is TRBV6-5 and J usage is TRBJ2-7; possibly TRBD1 for D (6 bases). With 11 bases removed from V and 3 bases from J, the gap between germline ends came to 20 bases. Germline values: CDR1 MNHEY, CDR2 SVGAGI. This CDR3 spans 14 amino acids. The CDR3 coding sequence is TGTGCCGGCTCTCCCTACAGGGAAAGCTACGAGCAGTACTTC. It specifies CAGSPYRESYEQYF.

This clone was detected once. The V and J genes are TRBV20-1 and TRBJ1-5, with TRBD1 matching over 9 bases. The ends lost 3 bases at V and 3 bases at J; junction bases unmatched: 3. From germline, CDR1 is DFQATT and CDR2 SNEGSKA (reference sequence). The CDR3 loop spans 14 amino acids. As DNA, the CDR3 is TGCAGTGCTAGTGGGACAGGGACCAATCAGCCCCAGCATTTT. Translating it yields CSASGTGTNQPQHF.

The chain joins TRBV6-1 to TRBJ1-2, with 11 bases that match TRBD1. The CDR3 runs 15 residues. CDR1 and CDR2 (germline): MNHNS, SASEGT. The J segment lost 4 bases and the V segment lost 3 bases, leaving 4 bases of the junction unmatched. The CDR3 is CASSEDRGRSYGYTF. Written as DNA, the CDR3 is TGTGCCAGCAGTGAGGACAGGGGGCGAAGCTATGGCTACACCTTC.

This clone has only a few counts. CDR3 sequence: CASSVGTGGDNYGYTF. CDR3 DNA: TGTGCCAGCAGCGTAGGGACAGGGGGCGATAACTATGGCTACACCTTC. The V call is TRBV9, the J call TRBJ1-2; 11 nucleotides line up with TRBD1. The CDR3 covers 16 residues. The trim removed 0 bases at V and 1 base at J, leaving 2 bases unmatched. Germline loops: CDR1 SGDLS, CDR2 YYNGEE.

V and J are TRBV12-3 or TRBV12-4 and TRBJ2-7, with D possibly TRBD1 on 6 matching bases. Trimming stripped 6 bases from V and 4 bases from J, with 10 bases between. This CDR3 comprises 12 residues. The CDR3: CASRDRRYEQYF. Written as DNA, the CDR3 is TGTGCCAGCAGGGACAGAAGGTACGAGCAGTACTTC.

This clone was seen repeatedly, ten times or more. The CDR3 reads CASRGQGVPAGANVLTF. CDR3 nucleotide sequence: TGCGCCAGCCGGGGGCAGGGGGTACCGGCTGGGGCCAACGTCCTGACTTTC. V gene TRBV5-1 combines with J gene TRBJ2-6, with D tentatively TRBD1 (7 bases). Germline CDR1 SGHRS, CDR2 YFSETQ. V was pared by 7 bases and J by 2 bases, with 19 bases between. The CDR3 is 17 residues long. Filled out from reference TRBV5-1 and TRBJ2-6, the complete variable domain reads KAGVTQTPRYLIKTRGQQVTLSCSPISGHRSVSWYQQTPGQGLQFLFEYFSETQRNKGNFPGRFSGRQFSNSRSEMNVSTLELGDSALYLCASRGQGVPAGANVLTFGAGSRLTVL.

The V and J genes are TRBV28 and TRBJ2-7; maybe TRBD1 (6 bases). CDR3 length: 12 residues. Germline CDR1 reads MDHEN; CDR2 reads SYDVKM. V dropped 8 bases and J dropped 3 bases, with 11 bases sitting between them. As DNA, the CDR3 is TGTGCCAGCGGACAGACGGTCTACGAGCAGTACTTC. This gives the protein CASGQTVYEQYF.

This clone was seen many times. J is TRBJ2-2 and V is TRBV19; D is unclear. Trimming removed 5 bases from V and 8 bases from J, with 9 bases in between. This CDR3 contains 12 residues. Germline loops: CDR1 LNHDA, CDR2 SQIVND (reference sequence). This chain's CDR3 is CASSPLGGELFF. The CDR3 nucleotides read TGTGCCAGTAGTCCCCTCGGTGGGGAGCTGTTTTTT.